These 9 T cell receptor beta chains were sequenced from one sample in a study of blood T cell repertoires in COVID-19. Clones were sequenced by immunoSEQ multiplex PCR, and TCRdb holds only the in-frame ones, with some missing. Among around 370,000 clones listed, over 70% were seen once. Source material: peripheral blood. These receptors originate from a woman between 45 and 65 years old with COVID-19, enrolled during active disease.

The rearrangement links TRBV19 to TRBJ2-7, with D perhaps matching TRBD2 (5 bases). Germline lookup yields CDR1 LNHDA and CDR2 SQIVND (reference sequence). The V end was cut by 5 bases, the J end by 2 bases, with 13 bases between. The CDR3 contains 14 residues. The CDR3 is CASSAAPGAYEQYF. DNA for the CDR3: TGTGCCAGTAGTGCAGCCCCCGGGGCCTACGAGCAGTACTTC.

The chain has TRBV6-6 and TRBJ2-7; D remains unclear. The V end was cut by 2 bases, the J end by 0 bases, with 11 bases between. There are 15 residues in the CDR3. Germline CDR1 is MNHNY and CDR2 is SVGAGI (reference sequence). In nucleotides, the CDR3 is TGTGCCAGCAGTTACGTGACTGCGGACTCCTACGAGCAGTACTTC. It codes for CASSYVTADSYEQYF.

The V gene is TRBV28, the J gene TRBJ2-7, with TRBD1 matching over 8 bases. Germline V gene lookup returns CDR1 MDHEN and CDR2 SYDVKM. This CDR3 has 14 amino acids. The junction had 9 bases not matched to a gene; V was cut back by 7 bases and J by 4 bases. The CDR3 region has the DNA TGTGCCAGCATTAGCGTTCAGGGGGCTTACGAGCAGTACTTC. Protein product: CASISVQGAYEQYF.

The chain is built from TRBV30 and TRBJ2-1; 14 bases are a match to TRBD2. The germline gives CDR1 GTSNPN, CDR2 SVGIG (reference sequence). The trim removed 1 base at V and 10 bases at J, leaving 3 bases unmatched. There are 14 residues in the CDR3. CDR3 loop: CAWSGLAGGPEQFF. The CDR3 bases are TGTGCCTGGAGTGGACTAGCGGGAGGGCCAGAGCAGTTCTTC.

The chain has TRBV10-3 and TRBJ1-1, with a tentative D call TRBD1 (5 bases). Trimming shortened V by 6 bases and J by 1 base, and 9 bases separated the two germline ends. Germline V gene lookup returns CDR1 ENHRY and CDR2 SYGVKD. CDR3 size: 13 residues. The CDR3 DNA reads TGTGCCATCAGGAGGACATGGAACACTGAAGCTTTCTTT. It translates to CAIRRTWNTEAFF.

This clone was seen more than once but under ten times. V usage is TRBV4-1 and J usage is TRBJ1-5; 10 bases are a match to TRBD1. CDR1 is MGHRA, CDR2 YSYEKL, per germline. V was clipped by 4 bases and J by 2 bases; unmatched bases: 2. The CDR3 length is 15 residues. Here the CDR3 reads CASSRTGGGNQPQHF. Here the CDR3 DNA reads TGCGCCAGCAGCCGGACAGGGGGGGGCAATCAGCCCCAGCATTTT.

This chain uses TRBV28 with TRBJ1-1; D might be TRBD1 (5 bases). This CDR3 spans 14 amino acids. In germline, CDR1 is MDHEN, CDR2 SYDVKM. V was cut by 7 bases and J by 3 bases, with 15 bases left in between. CDR3 amino acids: CASTPAGGYTEAFF. The DNA for the CDR3 is TGTGCCAGCACCCCGGCGGGGGGGTACACTGAAGCTTTCTTT.

The genes are TRBV6-5 and TRBJ2-7; D ambiguous. Per germline, CDR1 MNHEY and CDR2 SVGAGI. V lost 0 bases to trimming and J lost 1 base, with 10 bases between them. The CDR3 sequence is 15 residues long. The CDR3 bases are TGTGCCAGCAGTTACTCGGAGAGGATGTCCTACGAGCAGTACTTC. It yields the protein CASSYSERMSYEQYF.

The CDR3 is CATIGLAGTEQFF. In DNA, the CDR3 is TGTGCCACAATCGGACTAGCGGGAACTGAGCAGTTCTTC. This chain connects TRBV10-3 to TRBJ2-1, with 12 bases lining up with TRBD2. The V and J ends lost 10 bases and 9 bases, in that order; junction bases with no gene match: 7. The CDR3 runs 13 residues. Germline loops: CDR1 ENHRY, CDR2 SYGVKD.